These T cell receptor beta chains were read from a single sample in a study of shared clonotypes between healthy human individuals. Data came from immunoSEQ multiplex PCR; TCRdb stores just in-frame clones and leaves some out. The sample shows around 2,000,000 clones, approximately 95% of them seen only once. The specimen sequenced was naive CD8+ T cells sorted from blood. Every receptor here comes from a man between 18 and 29 years old in good health. Each CDR3 is given with its conserved first and last residue. A D gene is named only where the DNA matches it firmly. The size entry is marked missing in some rows and otherwise reads once, few, many or a size class.

size,J,V,D,CDR3,DNA
NA,TRBJ2-7,TRBV5-1,NA,CASSLGPGAYEQYF,TGCGCCAGCAGCTTGGGGCCAGGCGCCTACGAGCAGTACTTC
once,TRBJ1-1,TRBV15,NA,CATSREAGRGNTEAFF,TGTGCCACCAGCAGAGAGGCAGGAAGAGGAAACACTGAAGCTTTCTTT
NA,TRBJ2-7,TRBV9,NA,CASSARTGYAGGPPDEQYF,TGTGCCAGCAGCGCGAGGACAGGATACGCGGGGGGACCCCCCGACGAGCAGTACTTC
once,TRBJ2-2,TRBV28,NA,CASSYRARGTELFF,TGTGCCAGCAGTTATCGGGCGAGAGGTACCGAGCTGTTTTTT
NA,TRBJ1-6,TRBV4-1,NA,CASSQTAGESSYNSPLHF,TGCGCCAGCAGCCAAACCGCAGGAGAGAGCTCCTATAATTCACCCCTCCACTTT
NA,TRBJ2-5,TRBV7-6,NA,CASSLELEWETQYF,TGTGCCAGCAGCTTAGAACTAGAATGGGAGACCCAGTACTTC
NA,TRBJ1-2,TRBV13,NA,CASSLGGNSQFYGYTF,TGTGCCAGCAGCTTAGGCGGAAACAGCCAATTCTATGGCTACACCTTC
NA,TRBJ2-7,TRBV19,NA,CASSIEYIGTLPDYEQYF,TGTGCCAGTAGTATAGAGTATATAGGGACCCTTCCAGACTACGAGCAGTACTTC
NA,TRBJ1-2,TRBV25-1,NA,CASSEYLGVEGYTF,TGTGCCAGCAGTGAATATCTCGGGGTGGAAGGCTACACCTTC
once,TRBJ1-2,TRBV6-1,TRBD1,CGSRDRSFEGYTF,TGTGGAAGCCGGGACAGGTCCTTCGAAGGCTACACCTTC